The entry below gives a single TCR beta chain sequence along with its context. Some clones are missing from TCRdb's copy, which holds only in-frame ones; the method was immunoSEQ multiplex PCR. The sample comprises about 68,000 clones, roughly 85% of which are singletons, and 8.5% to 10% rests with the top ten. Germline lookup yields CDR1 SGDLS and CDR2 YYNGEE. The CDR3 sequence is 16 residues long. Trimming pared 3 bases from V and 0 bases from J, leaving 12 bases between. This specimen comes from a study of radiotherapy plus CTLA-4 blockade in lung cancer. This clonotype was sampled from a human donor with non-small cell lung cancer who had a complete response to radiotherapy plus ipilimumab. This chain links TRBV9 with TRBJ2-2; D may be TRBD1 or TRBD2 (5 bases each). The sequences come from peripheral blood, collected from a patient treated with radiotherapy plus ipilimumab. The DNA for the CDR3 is TGTGCCAGCAGCGCGGCCGGGGCCGCGAACACCGGGGAGCTGTTTTTT. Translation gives CASSAAGAANTGELFF.